Described below is a single T cell receptor (beta chain) sequence and its context. These data come from a study of blood T cell repertoires in COVID-19. Across the whole study: T cells, B-cell-depleted T cells, or PBMCs provided the cDNA or gDNA that served as material.

Produced via immunoSEQ multiplex PCR; TCRdb's table is partial and in-frame only. The sample lists about 150,000 clones; roughly 78% were seen once. V was pared by 7 bases and J by 5 bases, with 6 bases of the junction left unmatched. The CDR3 consists of 13 residues. This TCR was recovered from a human donor with acute or convalescent COVID-19. The donor label of this sample is uncertain. Sequenced: peripheral blood. The chain employs TRBV12-3 or TRBV12-4 and TRBJ1-1; 8 bases align to TRBD1. CDR3 region: CASTTDRATEAFF. The CDR3 DNA reads TGTGCCAGCACCACGGACAGGGCTACTGAAGCTTTCTTT.